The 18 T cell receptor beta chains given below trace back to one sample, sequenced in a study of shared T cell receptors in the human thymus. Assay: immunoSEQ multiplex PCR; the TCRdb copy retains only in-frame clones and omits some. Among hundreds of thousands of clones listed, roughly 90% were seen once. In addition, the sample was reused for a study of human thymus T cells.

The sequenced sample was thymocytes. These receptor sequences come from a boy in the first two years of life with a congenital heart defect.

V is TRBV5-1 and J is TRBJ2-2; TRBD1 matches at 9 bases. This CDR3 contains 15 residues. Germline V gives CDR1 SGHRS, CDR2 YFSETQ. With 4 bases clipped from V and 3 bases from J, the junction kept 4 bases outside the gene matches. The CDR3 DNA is TGCGCCAGCAGCCCCCGACAGGGGGACACCGGGGAGCTGTTTTTT. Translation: CASSPRQGDTGELFF.

The CDR3 is CASSVERTAYGYTF. The CDR3 DNA sequence: TGTGCCAGCAGCGTAGAAAGGACAGCCTATGGCTACACCTTC. This chain uses TRBV9 with TRBJ1-2; D is possibly TRBD1 (6 bases). The CDR3 has 14 residues. Germline V gene data show CDR1 as SGDLS and CDR2 as YYNGEE. V was pared by 0 bases and J by 4 bases, with 10 bases between.

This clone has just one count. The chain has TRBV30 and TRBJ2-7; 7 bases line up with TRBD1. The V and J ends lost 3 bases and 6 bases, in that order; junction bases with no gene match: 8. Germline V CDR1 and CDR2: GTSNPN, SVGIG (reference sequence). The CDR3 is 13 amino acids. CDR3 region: CAWSADRAGEQYF. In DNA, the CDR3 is TGTGCCTGGAGCGCCGACAGGGCGGGCGAGCAGTACTTC.

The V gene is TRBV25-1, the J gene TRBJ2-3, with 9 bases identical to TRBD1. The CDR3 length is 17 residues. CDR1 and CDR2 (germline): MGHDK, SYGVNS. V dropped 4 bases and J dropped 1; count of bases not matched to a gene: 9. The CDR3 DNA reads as TGTGCCAGCAGTGGACCGACAGGGGGGGTAGGCACAGATACGCAGTATTTT. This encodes CASSGPTGGVGTDTQYF.

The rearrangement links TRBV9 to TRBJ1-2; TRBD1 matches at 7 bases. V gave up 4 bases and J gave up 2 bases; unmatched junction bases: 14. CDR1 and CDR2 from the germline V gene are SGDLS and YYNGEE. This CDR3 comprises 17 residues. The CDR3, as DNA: TGTGCCAGCAGCTCCAGGGCTGGGGACAGTGTGAACTATGGCTACACCTTC. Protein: CASSSRAGDSVNYGYTF. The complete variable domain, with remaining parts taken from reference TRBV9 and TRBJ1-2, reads DSGVTQTPKHLITATGQRVTLRCSPRSGDLSVYWYQQSLDQGLQFLIQYYNGEERAKGNILERFSAQQFPDLHSELNLSSLELGDSALYFCASSSRAGDSVNYGYTFGSGTRLTVV.

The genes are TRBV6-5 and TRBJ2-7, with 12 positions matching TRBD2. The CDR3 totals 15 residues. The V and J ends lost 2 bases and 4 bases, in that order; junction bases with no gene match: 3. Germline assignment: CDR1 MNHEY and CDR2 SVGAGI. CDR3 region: CASSYETSGRYEQYF. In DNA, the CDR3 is TGTGCCAGCAGTTACGAAACTAGCGGGAGGTACGAGCAGTACTTC.

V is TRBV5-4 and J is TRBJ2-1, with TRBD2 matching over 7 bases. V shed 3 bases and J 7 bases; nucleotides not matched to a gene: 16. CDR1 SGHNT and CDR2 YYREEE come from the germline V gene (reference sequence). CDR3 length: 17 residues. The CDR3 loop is CASSWGEGRERSNEQFF. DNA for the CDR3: TGTGCCAGCAGCTGGGGGGAGGGGCGGGAGAGGAGTAATGAGCAGTTCTTC.

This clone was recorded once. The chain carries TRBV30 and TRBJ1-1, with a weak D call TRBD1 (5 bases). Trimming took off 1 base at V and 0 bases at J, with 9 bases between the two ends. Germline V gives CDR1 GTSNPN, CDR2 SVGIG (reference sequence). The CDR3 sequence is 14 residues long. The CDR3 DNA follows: TGTGCCTGGAGTGCAACAGGAGTGAACACTGAAGCTTTCTTT. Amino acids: CAWSATGVNTEAFF.

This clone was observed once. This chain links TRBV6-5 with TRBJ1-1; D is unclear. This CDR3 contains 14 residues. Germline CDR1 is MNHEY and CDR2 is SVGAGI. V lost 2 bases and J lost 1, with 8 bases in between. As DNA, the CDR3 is TGTGCCAGCAGTTACCCGAGGCGGAACACTGAAGCTTTCTTT. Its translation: CASSYPRRNTEAFF.

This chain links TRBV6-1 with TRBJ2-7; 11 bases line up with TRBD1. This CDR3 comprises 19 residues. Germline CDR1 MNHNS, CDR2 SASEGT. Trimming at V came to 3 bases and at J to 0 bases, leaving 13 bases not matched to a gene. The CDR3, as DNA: TGTGCCAGCAGTGACGGGCCAGGGACAGGGGGAGCCTTCTCCTACGAGCAGTACTTC. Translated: CASSDGPGTGGAFSYEQYF.

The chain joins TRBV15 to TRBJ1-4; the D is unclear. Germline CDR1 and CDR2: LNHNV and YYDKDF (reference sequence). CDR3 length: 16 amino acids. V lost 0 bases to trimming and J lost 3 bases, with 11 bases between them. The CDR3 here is CATSREGFGPNEKLFF. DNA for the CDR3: TGTGCCACCAGCAGAGAAGGATTTGGGCCTAATGAAAAACTGTTTTTT.

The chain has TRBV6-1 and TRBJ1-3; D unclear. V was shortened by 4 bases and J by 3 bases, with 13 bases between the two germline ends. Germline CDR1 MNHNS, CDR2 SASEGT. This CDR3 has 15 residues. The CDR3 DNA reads TGTGCCAGCAGTGGAGAGAGTGGTGATGGAAACACCATATATTTT. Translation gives CASSGESGDGNTIYF.

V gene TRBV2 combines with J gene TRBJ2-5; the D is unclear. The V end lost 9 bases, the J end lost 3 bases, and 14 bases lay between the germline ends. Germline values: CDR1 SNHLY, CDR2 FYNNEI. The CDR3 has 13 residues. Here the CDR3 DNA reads TGTGCCAGAGCACGAGTCTCCGAAGAGACCCAGTACTTC. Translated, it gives CARARVSEETQYF. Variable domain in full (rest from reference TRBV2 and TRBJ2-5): EPEVTQTPSHQVTQMGQEVILRCVPISNHLYFYWYRQILGQKVEFLVSFYNNEISEKSEIFDDQFSVERPDGSNFTLKIRSTKLEDSAMYFCARARVSEETQYFGPGTRLLVL.

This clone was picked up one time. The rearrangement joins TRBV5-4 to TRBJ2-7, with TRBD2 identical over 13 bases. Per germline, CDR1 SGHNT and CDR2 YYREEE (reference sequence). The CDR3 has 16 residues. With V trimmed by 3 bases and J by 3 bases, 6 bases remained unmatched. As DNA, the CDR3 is TGTGCCAGCAGCTACGGACTAGCGGGAGAACACTACGAGCAGTACTTC. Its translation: CASSYGLAGEHYEQYF.

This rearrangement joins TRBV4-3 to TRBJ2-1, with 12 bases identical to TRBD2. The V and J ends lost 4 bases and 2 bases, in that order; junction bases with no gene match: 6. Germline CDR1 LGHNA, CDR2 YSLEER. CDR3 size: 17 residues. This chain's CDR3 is CASSPELAGGPYNEQFF. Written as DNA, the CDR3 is TGCGCCAGCAGCCCGGAACTAGCGGGAGGCCCCTACAATGAGCAGTTCTTC.

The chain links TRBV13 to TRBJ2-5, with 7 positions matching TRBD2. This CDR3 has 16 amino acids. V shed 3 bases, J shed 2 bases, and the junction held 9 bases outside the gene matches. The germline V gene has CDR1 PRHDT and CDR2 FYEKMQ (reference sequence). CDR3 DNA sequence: TGTGCCAGCAGCTTGATACCCGGGACTAAACAAGAGACCCAGTACTTC. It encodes CASSLIPGTKQETQYF.

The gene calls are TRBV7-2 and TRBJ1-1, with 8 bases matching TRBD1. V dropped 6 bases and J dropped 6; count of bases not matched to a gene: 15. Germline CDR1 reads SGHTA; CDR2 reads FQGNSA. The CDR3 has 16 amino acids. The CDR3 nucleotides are TGTGCCAGCAGTCGGAACGATAACAGGGGGAGTCCTGAAGCTTTCTTT. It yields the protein CASSRNDNRGSPEAFF.

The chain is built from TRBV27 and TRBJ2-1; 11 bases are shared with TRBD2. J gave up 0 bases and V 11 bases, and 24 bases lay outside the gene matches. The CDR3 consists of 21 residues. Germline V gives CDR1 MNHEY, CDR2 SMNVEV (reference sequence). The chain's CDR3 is CASGLLAGTSGRRSSYNEQFF. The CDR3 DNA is TGTGCCTCCGGCCTCTTAGCCGGGACTAGCGGAAGAAGGAGCTCCTACAATGAGCAGTTCTTC.